This TCR beta chain was recorded in a study of beta chain features in type 1 diabetes. For the study at large: The number of sorted cells examined across all samples was 107,917,701.

Sequenced material consisted of expressed TCRB transcripts (all of the isolated RNA was reverse transcribed). The data were produced by immunoSEQ multiplex PCR, yet TCRdb's version contains in-frame clones alone and is incomplete. This table holds 300,000 to 350,000 clones, under 8.5% found once. Trimming took off 5 bases at V and 8 bases at J, with 12 bases between the two ends. Germline V CDR1 and CDR2: DFQATT, SNEGSKA (reference sequence). CDR3 length: 11 amino acids. Points from the study as a whole: TCRB CDR3 length was moderately but significantly reduced in all four CD4+ subsets of Type 1 diabetes patients. Fewer insertions but more deletions were seen at VDJ junctions in type 1 diabetes patients.

One heparinised blood draw averaging around 120 mL was given by each donor. Concerning this clone itself: As yet, its antigen is unknown.

The genes are TRBV20-1 and TRBJ1-1, with D possibly being TRBD1 (6 bases). The clonotype originates from a young woman in good health. Sequences were obtained from central memory CD4+ T cells from blood. In DNA, the CDR3 is TGCAGTGCTCTAGACAGGCACGAAGCTTTCTTT. This sequence encodes CSALDRHEAFF.